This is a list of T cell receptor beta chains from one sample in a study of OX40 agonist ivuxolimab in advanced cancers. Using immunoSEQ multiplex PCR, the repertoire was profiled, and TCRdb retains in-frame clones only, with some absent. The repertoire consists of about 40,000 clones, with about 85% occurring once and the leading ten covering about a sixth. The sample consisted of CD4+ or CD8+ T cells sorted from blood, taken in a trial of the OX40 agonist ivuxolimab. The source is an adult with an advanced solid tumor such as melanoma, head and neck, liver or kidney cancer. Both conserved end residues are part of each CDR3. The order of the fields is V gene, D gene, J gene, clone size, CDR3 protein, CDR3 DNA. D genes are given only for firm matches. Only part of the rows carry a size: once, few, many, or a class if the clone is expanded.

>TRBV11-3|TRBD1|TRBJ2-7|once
CASSGRTGSYEQYF
TGTGCCAGCAGCGGGCGGACAGGGTCCTACGAGCAGTACTTC
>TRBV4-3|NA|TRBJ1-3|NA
CASSQEFSATDTIYF
TGCGCCAGCAGCCAAGAATTCTCCGCAACCGACACCATATATTTT
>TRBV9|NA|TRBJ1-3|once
CASSTSGSNSGNTIYF
TGTGCCAGCAGCACCTCGGGCAGTAACTCTGGAAACACCATATATTTT
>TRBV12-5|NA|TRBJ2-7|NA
CASGFVIPGRGPYEQYF
TGTGCTAGTGGTTTCGTAATCCCGGGGCGGGGGCCCTACGAGCAGTACTTC
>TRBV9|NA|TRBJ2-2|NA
CASSGGDSTGELFF
TGTGCCAGCAGCGGGGGGGACAGCACCGGGGAGCTGTTTTTT
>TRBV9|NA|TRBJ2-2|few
CASSVVKEPGELFF
TGTGCCAGCAGCGTAGTGAAGGAGCCCGGGGAGCTGTTTTTT
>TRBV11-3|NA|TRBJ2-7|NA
CASSFNLAYEQYF
TGTGCCAGCAGCTTCAACCTTGCCTACGAGCAGTACTTC
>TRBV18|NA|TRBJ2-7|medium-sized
CASSPPGRPDGEEQYF
TGTGCCAGCTCACCACCAGGACGACCAGACGGGGAGGAGCAGTACTTC
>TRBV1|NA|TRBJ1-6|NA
CTSRFQQGAARNSPLHF
TGCACCAGCAGATTTCAGCAGGGGGCGGCCCGTAATTCACCCCTCCACTTT
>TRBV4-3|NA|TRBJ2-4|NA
CASSQDLWKWTLAKNIQYF
TGCGCCAGCAGCCAAGATCTCTGGAAATGGACCCTAGCCAAAAACATTCAGTACTTC
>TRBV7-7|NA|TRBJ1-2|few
CASSLAGEYGYTF
TGTGCCAGCAGCCTGGCGGGGGAATATGGCTACACCTTC
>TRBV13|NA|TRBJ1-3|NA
CASTFPGRTIYF
TGTGCCAGCACCTTCCCCGGGAGGACCATATATTTT
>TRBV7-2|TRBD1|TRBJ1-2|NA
CASSLATGTGVVNYGYTF
TGTGCCAGCAGCTTAGCCACCGGGACAGGGGTCGTTAACTATGGCTACACCTTC
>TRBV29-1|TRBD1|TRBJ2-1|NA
CSVGTGGTYNEQFF
TGCAGCGTTGGGACAGGGGGAACCTACAATGAGCAGTTCTTC
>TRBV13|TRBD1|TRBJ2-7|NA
CASSPGQGTYEQYF
TGTGCCAGCAGCCCCGGACAGGGAACCTACGAGCAGTACTTC
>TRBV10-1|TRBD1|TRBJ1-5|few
CACRDRARQPQHF
TGCGCCTGCCGGGACAGGGCCAGGCAGCCCCAGCATTTT
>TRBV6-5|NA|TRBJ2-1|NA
CASSYRGWSSYNEQFF
TGTGCCAGCAGTTACAGGGGCTGGAGCTCCTACAATGAGCAGTTCTTC